The 5 T cell receptor beta chains presented below share a single source sample, sequenced in a study of cytomegalovirus exposure and HLA in healthy donors. This PCR relied on a set of 60 Vbeta primers and 13 Jbeta primers. Clones were read by immunoSEQ multiplex PCR, and TCRdb kept only the in-frame ones, dropping some. The table has approximately 200,000 clones, around 80% seen once. The sequenced sample was PBMCs. All receptors derive from a woman between 25 and 40 years old in good health and CMV-seropositive.

The chain uses TRBV25-1 and TRBJ1-1, with 7 bases matching TRBD1. Unmatched junction bases numbered 8, after V lost 1 base and J lost 3 bases. The CDR3 spans 16 residues. The germline V gene has CDR1 MGHDK and CDR2 SYGVNS. The CDR3 loop reads CASSEWGVRGDTEAFF. The CDR3 bases are TGTGCCAGCAGTGAATGGGGGGTCAGGGGGGACACTGAAGCTTTCTTT. The full variable domain, rest sourced from reference TRBV25-1 and TRBJ1-1, is EADIYQTPRYLVIGTGKKITLECSQTMGHDKMYWYQQDPGMELHLIHYSYGVNSTEKGDLSSESTVSRIRTEHFPLTLESARPSHTSQYLCASSEWGVRGDTEAFFGQGTRLTVV.

The table lists this clone with a count of one. V gene TRBV2 combines with J gene TRBJ2-3; 9 bases are shared with TRBD2. Germline V lookup: CDR1 SNHLY, CDR2 FYNNEI. The CDR3 sequence is 18 residues long. Germline trimming cut 7 bases from V and 5 bases from J; bases unmatched to any gene: 19. Here the CDR3 DNA reads TGTGCCAGCATGGGCGGGACTAGCAGGAGCCGCCGGGGAGATACGCAGTATTTT. This sequence encodes CASMGGTSRSRRGDTQYF.

The chain is built from TRBV2 and TRBJ2-3; TRBD2 matches at 12 bases. J was trimmed by 6 bases and V by 4 bases; bases with no gene match: 2. This CDR3 has 14 amino acids. Germline CDR1 SNHLY, CDR2 FYNNEI. The CDR3 region is CASSVGLAGDTQYF. Here the CDR3 DNA reads TGTGCCAGCAGTGTGGGACTAGCGGGCGATACGCAGTATTTT.

The chain combines TRBV7-6 with TRBJ2-7; 7 bases line up with TRBD1. Germline values: CDR1 SGHVS, CDR2 FNYEAQ. Unmatched junction bases numbered 7, after V lost 3 bases and J lost 2 bases. The CDR3 runs to 15 residues. CDR3 residues: CASSFAPGQAYEQYF. CDR3 DNA: TGTGCCAGCAGCTTCGCCCCAGGACAGGCCTACGAGCAGTACTTC.

This clone was counted a single time. The chain uses TRBV10-3 and TRBJ1-1, with a possible D match to TRBD1 (6 bases). Germline lookup yields CDR1 ENHRY and CDR2 SYGVKD. V dropped 3 bases and J dropped 1 base, with 6 bases sitting between them. This CDR3 spans 13 amino acids. CDR3 nucleotide sequence: TGTGCCATCAGTGACAGGGGGAACACTGAAGCTTTCTTT. This codes for CAISDRGNTEAFF.